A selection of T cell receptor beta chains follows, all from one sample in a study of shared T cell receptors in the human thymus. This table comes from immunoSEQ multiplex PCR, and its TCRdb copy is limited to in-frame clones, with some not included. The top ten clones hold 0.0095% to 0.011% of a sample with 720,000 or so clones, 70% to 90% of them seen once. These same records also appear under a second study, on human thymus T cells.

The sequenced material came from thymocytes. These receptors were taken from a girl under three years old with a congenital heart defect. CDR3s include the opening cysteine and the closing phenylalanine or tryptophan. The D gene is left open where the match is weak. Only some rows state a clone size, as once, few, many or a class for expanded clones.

CASSDIQGYGTEAFF TGTGCCAGCAGTGATATCCAGGGGTATGGGACTGAAGCTTTCTTT . . TRBJ1-1 TRBV2 15
CASSHGQGNQPQHF TGTGCCAGCAGCCACGGACAGGGAAATCAGCCCCAGCATTTT TRBD1 . TRBJ1-5 TRBV6-5 14
CASSSNRDSQTQYF TGTGCCAGCAGTTCAAACCGGGACTCTCAGACCCAGTACTTC . few TRBJ2-5 TRBV27 14
CASSQFHTDTQYF TGTGCCAGCAGCCAATTCCACACAGATACGCAGTATTTT . . TRBJ2-3 TRBV14 13
CASSSSSGQGALSGGYTF TGTGCCAGCAGCTCCTCCTCGGGACAGGGGGCGTTAAGTGGTGGCTACACCTTC TRBD1 . TRBJ1-2 TRBV5-4 18
CASSSQGLQETQYF TGTGCCAGCAGCTCCCAGGGACTACAAGAGACCCAGTACTTC TRBD2 . TRBJ2-5 TRBV6-6 14
CASGLPTLRYRGQETQYF TGTGCTAGTGGCCTACCGACCCTTCGCTACAGGGGGCAAGAGACCCAGTACTTC TRBD1 . TRBJ2-5 TRBV12-5 18
CSVTDDGYTF TGCAGTGTGACAGACGATGGCTACACCTTC . . TRBJ1-2 TRBV20-1 10
CASSPIHPGTARPSPLHF TGTGCCAGCAGCCCCATACACCCCGGGACAGCTCGGCCTTCACCCCTCCACTTT TRBD1 . TRBJ1-6 TRBV7-9 18
CASSLQGGNTEAFF TGCGCCAGCAGCTTACAGGGGGGGAACACTGAAGCTTTCTTT TRBD1 . TRBJ1-1 TRBV5-1 14
CASSIARGQDTIYF TGTGCCAGTAGTATAGCCAGGGGGCAGGACACCATATATTTT TRBD1 . TRBJ1-3 TRBV19 14
CASSPMPGTEYNEQFF TGCGCCAGCAGCCCCATGCCAGGGACAGAGTACAATGAGCAGTTCTTC TRBD1 . TRBJ2-1 TRBV4-3 16
CAGRNPGGEDAGELFF TGCGCCGGACGGAACCCAGGGGGAGAGGATGCCGGGGAGCTGTTTTTT TRBD1 once TRBJ2-2 TRBV10-2 16
CASSNVQVDRVGAFF TGTGCCAGCAGTAACGTACAGGTTGACAGGGTAGGAGCTTTCTTT TRBD1 . TRBJ1-1 TRBV2 15
CASSLAGQSLYEQYF TGCGCCAGCAGCTTGGCTGGACAGTCGCTTTACGAGCAGTACTTC . . TRBJ2-7 TRBV5-1 15
CASSIGQGVYGYTF TGTGCCAGTAGTATAGGACAGGGAGTCTATGGCTACACCTTC TRBD1 . TRBJ1-2 TRBV19 14
CASSSPTGPYGYTF TGTGCCAGCAGCTCCCCGACAGGGCCCTATGGCTACACCTTC TRBD1 . TRBJ1-2 TRBV5-5 14
CATSRVTGQGDSYNEQFF TGTGCCACCAGCAGAGTTACGGGACAGGGTGACTCCTACAATGAGCAGTTCTTC TRBD1 . TRBJ2-1 TRBV15 18
CATSRAQGLAARDTQYF TGTGCCACCAGCAGAGCTCAAGGACTAGCGGCCAGGGATACGCAGTATTTT TRBD2 . TRBJ2-3 TRBV15 17
CAISEGRTSGGRETQYF TGTGCCATCAGTGAAGGTAGAACTAGCGGGGGGAGAGAGACCCAGTACTTC TRBD2 . TRBJ2-5 TRBV10-3 17
CASSSGGNTIYF TGTGCCAGCAGTTCCGGGGGAAACACCATATATTTT . . TRBJ1-3 TRBV2 12
CASSSPGLAGVYNEQFF TGTGCCAGCAGTTCCCCGGGACTAGCGGGGGTCTACAATGAGCAGTTCTTC TRBD2 . TRBJ2-1 TRBV28 17
CATSRDRNRVISTEAFF TGTGCCACCAGCAGAGATAGGAACAGGGTAATTTCCACTGAAGCTTTCTTT . . TRBJ1-1 TRBV15 17
CASSRRTGVKGRNQPQHF TGTGCCAGTAGTAGGAGGACTGGGGTAAAAGGGAGAAATCAGCCCCAGCATTTT . . TRBJ1-5 TRBV19 18
CASSLAASGVWELFF TGCGCCAGCAGCTTGGCCGCTAGCGGGGTCTGGGAGCTGTTTTTT TRBD2 . TRBJ2-2 TRBV5-1 15
CASRRPGGSEQFF TGTGCCAGTAGGCGACCGGGGGGGAGTGAGCAGTTCTTC TRBD2 . TRBJ2-1 TRBV19 13
CASTNGYIGSSPLHF TGTGCCAGTACAAATGGGTACATCGGGAGTTCACCCCTCCACTTT . . TRBJ1-6 TRBV5-5 15
CASSLALGQDTEAFF TGTGCCAGCAGCTTGGCCTTGGGGCAGGACACTGAAGCTTTCTTT . . TRBJ1-1 TRBV5-4 15
CASSLATGDRQETQYF TGTGCCAGCAGCTTGGCGACAGGGGACCGCCAAGAGACCCAGTACTTC TRBD1 few TRBJ2-5 TRBV5-6 16
CASRRTGGQETQYF TGTGCCAGCAGGCGGACAGGGGGACAAGAGACCCAGTACTTC TRBD1 . TRBJ2-5 TRBV7-6 14